This T cell receptor beta chain was obtained from a study of technical replicates of blood from a handful of donors. The CDR3 is made up of 15 amino acids. V shed 10 bases, J shed 4 bases, and the junction held 11 bases outside the gene matches. Germline values: CDR1 SGHAT, CDR2 FQNNGV. The data were produced by immunoSEQ multiplex PCR, yet TCRdb's version contains in-frame clones alone and is incomplete. The sample contains 82,000 or so clones, 96% of which appear only once. The TCR sequence derives from a human donor in good health. Material for sequencing was T cells isolated from PBMCs. V usage is TRBV11-2 and J usage is TRBJ1-4; 8 nucleotides match TRBD1. In DNA form, the CDR3 reads TGTGCCACCGGGACAGGAACCCTTATTAATGAAAAACTGTTTTTT. This gives the protein CATGTGTLINEKLFF. Full variable domain (missing parts from reference TRBV11-2 and TRBJ1-4): EAGVAQSPRYKIIEKRQSVAFWCNPISGHATLYWYQQILGQGPKLLIQFQNNGVVDDSQLPKDRFSAERLKGVDSTLKIQPAKLEDSAVYLCATGTGTLINEKLFFGSGTQLSVL.